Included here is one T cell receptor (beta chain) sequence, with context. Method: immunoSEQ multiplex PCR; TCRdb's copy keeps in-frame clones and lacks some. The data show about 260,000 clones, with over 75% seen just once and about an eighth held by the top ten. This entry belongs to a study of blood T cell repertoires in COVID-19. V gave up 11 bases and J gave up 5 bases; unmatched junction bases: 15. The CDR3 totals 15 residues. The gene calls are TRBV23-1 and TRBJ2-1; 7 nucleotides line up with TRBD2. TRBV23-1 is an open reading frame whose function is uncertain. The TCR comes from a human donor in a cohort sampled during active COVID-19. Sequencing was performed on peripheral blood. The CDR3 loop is CAPNRLGGGDNEQFF. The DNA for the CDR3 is TGCGCCCCAAACCGACTAGGTGGGGGGGACAATGAGCAGTTCTTC.